This TCR beta chain stems from a study of blood T cell repertoires in COVID-19. Using immunoSEQ multiplex PCR, the repertoire was profiled, and TCRdb retains in-frame clones only, with some absent. The sample lists some 62,000 clones, 65% to 85% occurring once. The CDR3 is made up of 14 amino acids. The germline V and J ends were trimmed by 7 bases and 5 bases, with 16 bases remaining between them. The germline V gene encodes CDR1 SGHRS and CDR2 YFSETQ. Sequencing was carried out using PBMCs or T cells enriched from blood (not recorded which). The J gene is TRBJ2-1, the V gene TRBV5-1; tentative D call: TRBD1 (7 bases). The TCR originated in a woman aged 40-49 years with acute COVID-19. CDR3 amino acids: CASGGGTANNEQFF. CDR3 coding DNA: TGCGCCAGCGGAGGAGGGACAGCGAACAATGAGCAGTTCTTC.